This paragraph covers one T cell receptor (beta chain) sequence. Its specific antigen is unknown. Base qualities are not at hand, and no much larger clone is one base apart. This entry is derived from a study of cytotoxic CD8 clonotypes in ibrutinib-treated CLL (dated by TCRdb to 2020 to 2022). General notes on the study: The cohort was composed of some twelve relapsed/refractory and roughly 14 treatment-naive patients; IGHV unmutated status was identified in about 17 patients. Partial responses were observed in roughly 25 patients and complete responses in 2; after a median follow-up of around 68 months, remission was maintained in some 14 patients and progression was observed in some twelve. An average of around 250,000 productive templates and 80,000 to 100,000 productive rearrangements was obtained per sample. Every sample from remission and from progressive disease was obtained while the patients were still on ibrutinib. Samples at response were collected after a median of 12 months of treatment, with a range of about 6 to 40 months. Cryopreserved peripheral blood mononuclear cells were obtained before treatment, at response, and at either sustained remission or disease progression. Of the approximately 87 people in the trial, around 26 had longitudinal samples available. What the research found in general, with its limitations: Public clonotypes were found to be uncommon and were observed to contract or remain stable during treatment; the increase in clonality was shown to reflect expansion of private clonotypes at ibrutinib response. An increase in clonality was observed at ibrutinib response, with clonality remaining stable during sustained remission and falling back toward baseline at progression. Baseline clonality exceeded that of age-matched healthy donors and correlated strongly with circulating CD8+ T-cell counts. Lymph node repertoires were not examined, and the timing of sampling was not matched between patients in sustained remission and those whose disease progressed.

The CDR3 numbers 14 residues from cysteine through phenylalanine. The kept DNA is CDR3 alone, 42 bases in frame from the first base. The germline V gene provides CDR1 SQVTM and CDR2 ANQGSEA. V loses 5 bases at its end and J loses 2 bases; junction bases beyond the gene matches: 4. A MiSeq instrument was used for deep resolution sequencing, which targeted depths ranging from 1 in 1 million up to 1 in 200,000 T cells, with coverage averaging 10x for each clonotype. TCR beta libraries were generated with the immunoSEQ hsTCRB Kit. In the authors' own workflow: The data were analyzed with ImmunoSEQ Analyzer and ImmunoSEQ Data Assistant, and V, D and J gene assignments followed IMGT definitions. Clonality, with values ranging from 0 to 1, was calculated as one minus the normalized Shannon entropy of productive rearrangement frequencies. Public clonotype analysis was restricted to overrepresented clonotypes comprising at least 0.05% of each patient's repertoire. Fewer than 15 repertoires from age-matched healthy donors, obtained from immuneACCESS, served as clonality controls. As stored in TCRdb, this immuneACCESS dataset retains in-frame rearrangements with V and J assigned. A fraction of the clones does not appear; measured against another copy, unresolved V genes explain less than half of the discrepancy, and the remainder lacks a known reason. That table supplies the V and J calls and clone size; D and trimming were determined from the DNA. The sample contains about 50,000 clones, 50% to 70% of them found a single time. More than 20% of the sample rests with the top ten.

Taken with the paper, the label for time point translates to: progressive disease on ibrutinib. For TCR beta library preparation, approximately 2 micrograms of genomic DNA were extracted from the cryopreserved PBMCs. Longitudinal blood samples from CLL patients receiving ibrutinib monotherapy were subjected to high-throughput TCR beta sequencing. The patients took part in an open-label, single-center phase 2 trial of ibrutinib monotherapy. The starting material was PBMCs, obtained at disease progression, from a patient treated with ibrutinib. The rearrangement combines TRBV29-1 with TRBJ2-7; TRBD2 lines up with 12 middle nucleotides. This clonotype was sampled from a human donor with chronic lymphocytic leukemia. The CDR3 region: CSVRTSGKAYEQYF. The DNA sequence is as follows: TGCAGCGTTAGGACTAGCGGGAAAGCCTACGAGCAGTACTTC.